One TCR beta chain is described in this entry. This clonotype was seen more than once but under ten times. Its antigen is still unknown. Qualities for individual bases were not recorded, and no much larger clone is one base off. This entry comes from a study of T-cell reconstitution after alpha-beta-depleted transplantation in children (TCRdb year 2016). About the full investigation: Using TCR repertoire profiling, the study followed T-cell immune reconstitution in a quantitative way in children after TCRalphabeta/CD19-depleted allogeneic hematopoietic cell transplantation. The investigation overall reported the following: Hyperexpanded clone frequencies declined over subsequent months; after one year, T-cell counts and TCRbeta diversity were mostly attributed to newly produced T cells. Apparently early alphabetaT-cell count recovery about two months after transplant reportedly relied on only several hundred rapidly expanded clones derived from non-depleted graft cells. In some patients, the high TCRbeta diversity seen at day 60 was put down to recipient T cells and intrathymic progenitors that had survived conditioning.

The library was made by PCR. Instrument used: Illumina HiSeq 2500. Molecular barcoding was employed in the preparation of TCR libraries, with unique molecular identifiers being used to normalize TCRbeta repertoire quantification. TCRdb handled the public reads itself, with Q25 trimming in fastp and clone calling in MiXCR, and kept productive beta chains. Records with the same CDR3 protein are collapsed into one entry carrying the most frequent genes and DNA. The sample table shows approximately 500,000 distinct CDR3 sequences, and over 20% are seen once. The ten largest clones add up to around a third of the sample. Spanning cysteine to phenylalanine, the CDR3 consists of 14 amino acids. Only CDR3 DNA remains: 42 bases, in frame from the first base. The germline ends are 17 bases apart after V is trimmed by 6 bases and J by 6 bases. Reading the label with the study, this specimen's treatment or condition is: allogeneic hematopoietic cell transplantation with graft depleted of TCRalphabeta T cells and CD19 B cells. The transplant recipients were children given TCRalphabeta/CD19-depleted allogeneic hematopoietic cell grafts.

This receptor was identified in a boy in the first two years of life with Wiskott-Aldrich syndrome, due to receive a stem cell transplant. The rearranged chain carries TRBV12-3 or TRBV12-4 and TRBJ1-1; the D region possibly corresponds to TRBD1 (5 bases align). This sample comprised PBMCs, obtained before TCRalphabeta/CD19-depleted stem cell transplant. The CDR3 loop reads CASRPAGYSAEAFF. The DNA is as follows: TGTGCCAGCAGGCCAGCAGGGTATTCTGCTGAAGCTTTCTTT.